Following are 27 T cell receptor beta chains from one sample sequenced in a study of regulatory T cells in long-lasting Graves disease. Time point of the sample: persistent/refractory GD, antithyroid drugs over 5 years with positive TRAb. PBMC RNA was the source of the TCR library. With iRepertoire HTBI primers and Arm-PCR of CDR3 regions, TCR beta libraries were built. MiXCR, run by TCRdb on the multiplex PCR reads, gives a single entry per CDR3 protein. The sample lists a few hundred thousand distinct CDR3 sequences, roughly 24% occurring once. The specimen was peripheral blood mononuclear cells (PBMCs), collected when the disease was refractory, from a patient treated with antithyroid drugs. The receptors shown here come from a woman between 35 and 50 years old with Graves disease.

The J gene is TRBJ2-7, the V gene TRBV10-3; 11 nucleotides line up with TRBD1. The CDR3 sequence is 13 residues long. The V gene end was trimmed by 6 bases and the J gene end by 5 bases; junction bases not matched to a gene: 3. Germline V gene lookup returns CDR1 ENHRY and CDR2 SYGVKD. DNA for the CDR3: TGTGCCATCAGGAAGGGACAGGGGGACGAGCAGTACTTC. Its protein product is CAIRKGQGDEQYF.

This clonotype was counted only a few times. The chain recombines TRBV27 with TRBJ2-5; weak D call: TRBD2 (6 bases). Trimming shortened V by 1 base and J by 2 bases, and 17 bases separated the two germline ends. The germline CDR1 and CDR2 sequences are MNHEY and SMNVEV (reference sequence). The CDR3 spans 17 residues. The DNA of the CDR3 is TGTGCCAGCAGTTTATTACCCCCGTTTGGGGGGCAAGAGACCCAGTACTTC. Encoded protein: CASSLLPPFGGQETQYF.

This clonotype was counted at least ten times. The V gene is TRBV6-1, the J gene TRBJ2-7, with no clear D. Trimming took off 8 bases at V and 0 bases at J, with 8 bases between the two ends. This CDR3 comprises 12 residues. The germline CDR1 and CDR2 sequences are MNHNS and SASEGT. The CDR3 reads CASHKSSYEQYF. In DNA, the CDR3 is TGTGCCAGCCACAAAAGCTCCTACGAGCAGTACTTC.

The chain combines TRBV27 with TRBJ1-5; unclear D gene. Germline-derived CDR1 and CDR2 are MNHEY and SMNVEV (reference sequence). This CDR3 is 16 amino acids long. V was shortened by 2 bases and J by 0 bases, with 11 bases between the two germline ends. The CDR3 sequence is CASSLTPVSSNQPQHF. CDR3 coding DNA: TGTGCCAGCAGTTTAACCCCAGTGTCTAGCAATCAGCCCCAGCATTTT.

The CDR3 spells CASSLGGLGRSTGELFF. For the CDR3, the DNA is TGTGCCAGCAGCTTGGGAGGACTAGGCCGGAGCACCGGGGAGCTGTTTTTT. The J gene is TRBJ2-2, the V gene TRBV5-4, with 7 bases lining up with TRBD2. This CDR3 spans 17 amino acids. With 0 bases clipped from V and 4 bases from J, the junction kept 9 bases outside the gene matches. Germline CDR1 is SGHNT and CDR2 is YYREEE (reference sequence).

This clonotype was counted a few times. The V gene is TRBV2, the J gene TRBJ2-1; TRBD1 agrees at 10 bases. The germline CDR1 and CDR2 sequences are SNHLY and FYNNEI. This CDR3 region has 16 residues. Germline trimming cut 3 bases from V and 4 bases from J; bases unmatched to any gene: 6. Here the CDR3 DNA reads TGTGCCAGCAGTGACCGCGACAGGGGGCTATACAATGAGCAGTTCTTC. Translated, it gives CASSDRDRGLYNEQFF.

This CDR3 reads CASRSSGRITSTDTQYF. CDR3 in DNA: TGTGCCAGCAGGTCCAGCGGGAGGATTACTAGCACAGATACGCAGTATTTT. The chain carries TRBV12-3 or TRBV12-4 and TRBJ2-3; 9 bases agree with TRBD2. Losses at the gene ends were 6 bases for V and 0 bases for J; bases not matched to a gene: 10. The CDR3 is 17 amino acids.

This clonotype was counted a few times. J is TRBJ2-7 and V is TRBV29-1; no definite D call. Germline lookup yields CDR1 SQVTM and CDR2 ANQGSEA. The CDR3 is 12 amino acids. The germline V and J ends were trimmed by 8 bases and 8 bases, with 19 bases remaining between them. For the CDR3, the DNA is TGCAGCTCTCAGGATGGCACTTTGAAGCAGTACTTC. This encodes CSSQDGTLKQYF.

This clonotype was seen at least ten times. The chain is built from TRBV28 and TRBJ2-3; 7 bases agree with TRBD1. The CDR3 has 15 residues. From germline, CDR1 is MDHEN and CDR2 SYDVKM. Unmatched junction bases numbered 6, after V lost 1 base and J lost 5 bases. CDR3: CASSLLPGGIDTQYF. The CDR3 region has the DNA TGTGCCAGCAGTTTATTACCAGGGGGAATAGATACGCAGTATTTT. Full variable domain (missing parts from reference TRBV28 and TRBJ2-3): DVKVTQSSRYLVKRTGEKVFLECVQDMDHENMFWYRQDPGLGLRLIYFSYDVKMKEKGDIPEGYSVSREKKERFSLILESASTNQTSMYLCASSLLPGGIDTQYFGPGTRLTVL.

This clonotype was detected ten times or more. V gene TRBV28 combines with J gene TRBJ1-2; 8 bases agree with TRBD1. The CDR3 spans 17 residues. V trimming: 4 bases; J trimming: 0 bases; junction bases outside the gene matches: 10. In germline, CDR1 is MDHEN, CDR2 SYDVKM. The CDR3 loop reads CASSSSPGTGANYGYTF. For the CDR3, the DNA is TGTGCCAGCAGTTCATCACCCGGGACAGGAGCTAACTATGGCTACACCTTC.

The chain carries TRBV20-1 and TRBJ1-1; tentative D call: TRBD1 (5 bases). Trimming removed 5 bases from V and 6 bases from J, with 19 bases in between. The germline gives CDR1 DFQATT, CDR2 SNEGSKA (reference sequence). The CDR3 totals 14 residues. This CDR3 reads CSARLSGRGAEAFF. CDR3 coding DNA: TGCAGTGCTCGCCTCTCCGGACGAGGGGCTGAAGCTTTCTTT.

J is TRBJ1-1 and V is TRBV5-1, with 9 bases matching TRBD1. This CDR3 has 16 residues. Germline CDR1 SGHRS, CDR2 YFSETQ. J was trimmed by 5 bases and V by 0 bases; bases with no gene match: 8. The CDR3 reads CASSLARDRVGTEAFF. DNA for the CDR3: TGCGCCAGCAGCTTGGCACGGGACAGGGTGGGAACTGAAGCTTTCTTT.

CDR3 sequence reads: CASSAMTSGIRETEAFF. The CDR3 DNA reads as TGTGCCAGCAGCGCCATGACCTCAGGGATTAGGGAAACTGAAGCTTTCTTT. The V gene is TRBV9, the J gene TRBJ1-1; TRBD1 might be the D (5 bases). Trimming stripped 3 bases from V and 5 bases from J, with 23 bases between. This CDR3 contains 17 residues. Germline V CDR1 and CDR2: SGDLS, YYNGEE. Supplemented by reference TRBV9 and TRBJ1-1, the full variable domain reads DSGVTQTPKHLITATGQRVTLRCSPRSGDLSVYWYQQSLDQGLQFLIQYYNGEERAKGNILERFSAQQFPDLHSELNLSSLELGDSALYFCASSAMTSGIRETEAFFGQGTRLTVV.

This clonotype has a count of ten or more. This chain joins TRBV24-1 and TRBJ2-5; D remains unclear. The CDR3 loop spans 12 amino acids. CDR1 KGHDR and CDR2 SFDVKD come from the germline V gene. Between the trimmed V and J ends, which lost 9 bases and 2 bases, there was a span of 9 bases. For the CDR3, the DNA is TGTGCCACCCCTGCAATTCAAGAGACCCAGTACTTC. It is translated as CATPAIQETQYF.

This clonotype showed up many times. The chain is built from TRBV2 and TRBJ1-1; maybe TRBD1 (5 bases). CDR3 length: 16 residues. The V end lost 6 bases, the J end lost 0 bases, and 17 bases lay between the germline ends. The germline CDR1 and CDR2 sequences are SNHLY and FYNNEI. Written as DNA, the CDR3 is TGTGCCAGCAGGGGGCCCCTGGAACCGATGAACACTGAAGCTTTCTTT. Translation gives CASRGPLEPMNTEAFF. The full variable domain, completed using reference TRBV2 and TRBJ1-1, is EPEVTQTPSHQVTQMGQEVILRCVPISNHLYFYWYRQILGQKVEFLVSFYNNEISEKSEIFDDQFSVERPDGSNFTLKIRSTKLEDSAMYFCASRGPLEPMNTEAFFGQGTRLTVV.

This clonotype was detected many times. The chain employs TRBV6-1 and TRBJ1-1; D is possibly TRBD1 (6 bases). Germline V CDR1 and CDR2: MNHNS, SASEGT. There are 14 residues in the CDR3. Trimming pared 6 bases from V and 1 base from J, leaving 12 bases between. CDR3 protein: CASRPAGANTEAFF. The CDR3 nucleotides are TGTGCCAGCAGACCCGCAGGGGCGAACACTGAAGCTTTCTTT.

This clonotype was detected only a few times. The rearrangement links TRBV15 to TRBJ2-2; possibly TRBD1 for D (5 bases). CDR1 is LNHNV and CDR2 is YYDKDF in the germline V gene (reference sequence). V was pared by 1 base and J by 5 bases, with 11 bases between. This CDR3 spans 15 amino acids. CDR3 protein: CATSRAGWGTGELFF. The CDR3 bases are TGTGCCACCAGCAGAGCAGGGTGGGGTACCGGGGAGCTGTTTTTT.

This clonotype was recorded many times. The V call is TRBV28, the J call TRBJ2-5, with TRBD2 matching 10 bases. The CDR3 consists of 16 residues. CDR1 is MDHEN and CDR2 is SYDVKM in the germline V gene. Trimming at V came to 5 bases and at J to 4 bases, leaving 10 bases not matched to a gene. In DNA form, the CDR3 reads TGTGCCAGCAGTCGACCGGGACTAGCGTTACGAGAGACCCAGTACTTC. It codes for CASSRPGLALRETQYF.

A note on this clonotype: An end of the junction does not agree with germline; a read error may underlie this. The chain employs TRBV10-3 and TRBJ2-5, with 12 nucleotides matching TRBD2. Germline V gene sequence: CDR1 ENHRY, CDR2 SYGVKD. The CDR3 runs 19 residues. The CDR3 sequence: CAISGILGLAGVDQESQYF. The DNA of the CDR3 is TGTGCCATCAGTGGTATTTTGGGACTAGCGGGTGTCGACCAAGAGTCCCAGTACTTC.

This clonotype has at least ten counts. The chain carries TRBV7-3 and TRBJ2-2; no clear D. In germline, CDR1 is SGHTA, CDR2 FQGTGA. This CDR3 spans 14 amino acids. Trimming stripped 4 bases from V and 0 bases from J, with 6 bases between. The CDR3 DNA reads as TGTGCCAGCAGCTCGGACCCGAACACCGGGGAGCTGTTTTTT. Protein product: CASSSDPNTGELFF.

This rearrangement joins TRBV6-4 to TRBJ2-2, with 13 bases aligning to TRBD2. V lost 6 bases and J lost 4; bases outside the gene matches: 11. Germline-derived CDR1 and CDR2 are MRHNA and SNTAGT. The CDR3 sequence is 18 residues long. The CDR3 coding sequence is TGTGCCAGCAGCTTCGAACTAGCGGGAGGGCTAGGCACCGGGGAGCTGTTTTTT. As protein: CASSFELAGGLGTGELFF.

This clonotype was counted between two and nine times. CDR3 in amino acids: CSGSGTVGLAQSSYNEQFF. The CDR3 nucleotides are TGCAGCGGAAGCGGAACGGTGGGACTAGCTCAGAGCTCCTACAATGAGCAGTTCTTC. The V call is TRBV20-1, the J call TRBJ2-1; 9 bases match TRBD2. Germline V gene lookup returns CDR1 DFQATT and CDR2 SNEGSKA (reference sequence). The CDR3 is 19 amino acids.

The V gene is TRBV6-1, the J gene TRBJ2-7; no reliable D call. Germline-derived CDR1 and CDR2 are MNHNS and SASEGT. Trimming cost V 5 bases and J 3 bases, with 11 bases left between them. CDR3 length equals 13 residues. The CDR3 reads CASSPGPFYEQYF. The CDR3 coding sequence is TGTGCCAGCAGTCCCGGGCCTTTCTACGAGCAGTACTTC.

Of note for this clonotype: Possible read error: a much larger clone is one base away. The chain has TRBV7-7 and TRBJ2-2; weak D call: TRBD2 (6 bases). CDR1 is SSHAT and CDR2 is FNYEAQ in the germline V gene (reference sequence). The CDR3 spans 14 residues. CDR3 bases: TGTGCTAGCGGCTTAGGCACCGGATACGGGGAGCTGTTTTTT. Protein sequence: CASGLGTGYGELFF.

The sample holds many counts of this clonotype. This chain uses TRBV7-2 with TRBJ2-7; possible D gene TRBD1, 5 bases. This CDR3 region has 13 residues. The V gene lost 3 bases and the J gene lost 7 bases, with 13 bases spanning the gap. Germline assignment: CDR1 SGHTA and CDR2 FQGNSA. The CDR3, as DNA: TGTGCCAGCAGCTTGGGGCAGGGTTGGGAGCAGTACTTC. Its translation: CASSLGQGWEQYF.

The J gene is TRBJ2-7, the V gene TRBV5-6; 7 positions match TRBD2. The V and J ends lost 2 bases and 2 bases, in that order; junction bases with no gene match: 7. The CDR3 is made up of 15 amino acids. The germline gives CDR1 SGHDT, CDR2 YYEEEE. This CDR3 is CASSFQWEGPYEQYF. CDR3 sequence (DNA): TGTGCCAGCAGCTTCCAGTGGGAGGGCCCCTACGAGCAGTACTTC.

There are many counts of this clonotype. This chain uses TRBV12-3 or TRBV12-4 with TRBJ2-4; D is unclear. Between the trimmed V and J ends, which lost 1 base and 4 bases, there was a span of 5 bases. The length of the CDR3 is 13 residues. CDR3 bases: TGTGCCAGCAGTTTAGAGGAAAAAAACATTCAGTACTTC. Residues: CASSLEEKNIQYF.